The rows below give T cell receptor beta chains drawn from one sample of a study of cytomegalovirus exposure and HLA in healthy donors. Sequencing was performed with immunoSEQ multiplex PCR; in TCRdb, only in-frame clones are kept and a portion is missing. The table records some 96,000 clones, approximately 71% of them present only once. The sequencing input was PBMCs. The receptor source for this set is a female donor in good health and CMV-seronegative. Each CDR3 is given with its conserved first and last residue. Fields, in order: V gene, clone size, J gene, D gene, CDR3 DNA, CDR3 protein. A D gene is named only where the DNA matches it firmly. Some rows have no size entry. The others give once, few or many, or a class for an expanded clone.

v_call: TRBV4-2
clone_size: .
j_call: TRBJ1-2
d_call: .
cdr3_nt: TGTGCCAGCAGCGAACCCGGGACACTGAACTATGGCTACACCTTC
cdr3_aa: CASSEPGTLNYGYTF

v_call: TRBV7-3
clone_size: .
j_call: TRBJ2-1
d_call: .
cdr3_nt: TGTGCCAGCAGCCTTGGGTTTGGGATCGAAGGGAGAAACAATGAGCAGTTCTTC
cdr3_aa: CASSLGFGIEGRNNEQFF

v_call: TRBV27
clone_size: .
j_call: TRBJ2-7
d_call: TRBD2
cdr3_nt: TGTGCCAGCAGTCCCCGACTAGCGGGGGGGGTGCCCTACGAGCAGTACTTC
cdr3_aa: CASSPRLAGGVPYEQYF

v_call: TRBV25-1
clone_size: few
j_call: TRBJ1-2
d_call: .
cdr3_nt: TGTGCCAGCAGTGAACAGATTTATGGCTACACCTTC
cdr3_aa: CASSEQIYGYTF

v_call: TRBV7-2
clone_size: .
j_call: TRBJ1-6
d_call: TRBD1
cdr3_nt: TGTGCCAGCAGCCTCGCCGGGACAGGGAACTCACCCCTCCACTTT
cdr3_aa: CASSLAGTGNSPLHF

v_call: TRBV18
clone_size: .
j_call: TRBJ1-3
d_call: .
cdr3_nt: TGTGCCAGCTCTCACAGGGAATCCTCTGGAAACACCATATATTTT
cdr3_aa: CASSHRESSGNTIYF

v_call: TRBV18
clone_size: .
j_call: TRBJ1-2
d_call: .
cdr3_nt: TGTGCCAGCTCACCAGATTTGCTAAGCTCGAATGGCTACACCTTC
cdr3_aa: CASSPDLLSSNGYTF

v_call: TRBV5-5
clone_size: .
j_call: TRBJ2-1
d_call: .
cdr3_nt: TGTGCCAGCAGCCCTAGGAATGAGCAGTTCTTC
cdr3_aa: CASSPRNEQFF

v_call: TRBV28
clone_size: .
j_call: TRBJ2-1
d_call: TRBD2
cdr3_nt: TGTGCCAGCAGTGTCCCCCTAGCGGGAGGGTCCTACAATGAGCAGTTCTTC
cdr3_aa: CASSVPLAGGSYNEQFF

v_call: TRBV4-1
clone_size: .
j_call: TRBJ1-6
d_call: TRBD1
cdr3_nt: TGCGCCAGCAGCCAAGGAAACAGGGGTCGGTTAAATTCACCCCTCCACTTT
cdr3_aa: CASSQGNRGRLNSPLHF

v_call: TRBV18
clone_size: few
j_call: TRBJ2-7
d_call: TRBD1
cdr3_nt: TGTGCCAGCTCAGTCCGGGACAGGGGGGGCGAGCAGTACTTC
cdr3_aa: CASSVRDRGGEQYF

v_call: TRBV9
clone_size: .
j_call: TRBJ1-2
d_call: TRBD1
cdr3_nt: TGTGCCAGCAGCCCGGGACAGAGTGACTATGGCTACACCTTC
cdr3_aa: CASSPGQSDYGYTF

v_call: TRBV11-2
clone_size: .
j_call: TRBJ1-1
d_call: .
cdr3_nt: TGTGCCAGCAGGCTCGGTCTTGAGAACACTGAAGCTTTCTTT
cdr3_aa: CASRLGLENTEAFF

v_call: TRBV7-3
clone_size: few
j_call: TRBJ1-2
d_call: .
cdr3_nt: TGTGCCAGCAGCTTAAACCCGGACTATGGCTACACCTTC
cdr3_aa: CASSLNPDYGYTF

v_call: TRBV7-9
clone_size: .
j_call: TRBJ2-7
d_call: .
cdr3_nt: TGTGCCGGCGGGGGCGAACCCTACGAGCAGTACTTC
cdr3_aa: CAGGGEPYEQYF

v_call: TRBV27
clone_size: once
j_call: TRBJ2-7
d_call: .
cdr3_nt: TGTGCCAGCAGTTTTGGGCAGACCTACGAGCAGTACTTC
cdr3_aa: CASSFGQTYEQYF

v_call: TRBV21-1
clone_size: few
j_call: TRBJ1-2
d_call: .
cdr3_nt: TGTGCCAGCCGACGACAGGGGCGGGAAGGCTACACCTTC
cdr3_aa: CASRRQGREGYTF

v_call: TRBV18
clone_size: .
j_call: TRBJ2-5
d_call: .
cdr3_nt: TGTGCCAGCTCACCTGGCTCAACGGAGACCCAGTACTTC
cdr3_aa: CASSPGSTETQYF

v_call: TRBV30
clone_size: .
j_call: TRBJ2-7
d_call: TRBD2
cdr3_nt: TGTGCCTGGAAGACTAGCGGGAGGGCCTACGAGCAGTACTTC
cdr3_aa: CAWKTSGRAYEQYF

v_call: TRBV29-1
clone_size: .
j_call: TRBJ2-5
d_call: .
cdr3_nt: TGCAGCGTCGACTTCCAAGAGACCCAGTACTTC
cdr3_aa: CSVDFQETQYF

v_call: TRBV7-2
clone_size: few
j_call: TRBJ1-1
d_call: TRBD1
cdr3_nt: TGTGCCAGCAGCCGACAGGGGGCTCTGAACACTGAAGCTTTCTTT
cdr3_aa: CASSRQGALNTEAFF

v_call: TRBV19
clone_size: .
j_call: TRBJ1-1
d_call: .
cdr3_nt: TGTGCCAGTAGTCCTCTGACAGGGAACACTGAAGCTTTCTTT
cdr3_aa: CASSPLTGNTEAFF

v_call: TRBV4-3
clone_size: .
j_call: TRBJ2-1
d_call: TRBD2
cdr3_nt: TGCGCCAGCAGCCAAGAGCCAGCGGGAGGCGGGTACAATGAGCAGTTCTTC
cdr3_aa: CASSQEPAGGGYNEQFF

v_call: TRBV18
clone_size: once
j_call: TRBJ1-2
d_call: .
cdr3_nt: TGTGCCAGCTCACCTGCATTAGCGGGGTATGGCTACACCTTC
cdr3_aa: CASSPALAGYGYTF

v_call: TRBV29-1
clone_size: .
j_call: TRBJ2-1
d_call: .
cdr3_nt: TGCAGCGTTGGTTTCTGGCGGGGAATCGGCAACAATGAGCAGTTCTTC
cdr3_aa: CSVGFWRGIGNNEQFF

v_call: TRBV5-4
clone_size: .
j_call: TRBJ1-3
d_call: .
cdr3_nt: TGTGCCAGCACCTCCTTTGGGGCCTCTGGAAACACCATATATTTT
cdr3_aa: CASTSFGASGNTIYF

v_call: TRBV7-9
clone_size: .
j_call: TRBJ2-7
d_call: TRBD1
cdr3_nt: TGTGCCAGCAGCTCACAAACTCCAGGGGGCGCCTCCTACGAGCAGTACTTC
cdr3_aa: CASSSQTPGGASYEQYF

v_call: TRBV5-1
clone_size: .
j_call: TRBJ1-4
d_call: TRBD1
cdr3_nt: TGCGCCAGCAGCACAGGGGCGGCTAATGAAAAACTGTTTTTT
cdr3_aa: CASSTGAANEKLFF

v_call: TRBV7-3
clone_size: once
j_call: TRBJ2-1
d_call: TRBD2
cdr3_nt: TGTGCCAGCAGCTCTAGACTAGCGGGGGGGCTGGATGAGCAGTTCTTC
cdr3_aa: CASSSRLAGGLDEQFF

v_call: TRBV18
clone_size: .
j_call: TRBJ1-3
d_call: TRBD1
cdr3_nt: TGTGCCAGCTCACCATTCCGGGACAGCAACTCTGGAAACACCATATATTTT
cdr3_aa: CASSPFRDSNSGNTIYF

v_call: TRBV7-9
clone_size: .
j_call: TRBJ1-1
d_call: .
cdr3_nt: TGTGCCAGCAGCTTAGCAGGAGTGAACACTGAAGCTTTCTTT
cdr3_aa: CASSLAGVNTEAFF

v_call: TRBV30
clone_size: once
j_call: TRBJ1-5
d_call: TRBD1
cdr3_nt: TGTGCCTGGAACGCGGACAGGGTTGGACAGCCCCAGCATTTT
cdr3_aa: CAWNADRVGQPQHF

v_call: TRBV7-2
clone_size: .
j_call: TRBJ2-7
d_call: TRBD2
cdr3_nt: TGTGCCAGCAGCTTAAGTAGCGGGAACTCCTACGAGCAGTACTTC
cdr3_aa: CASSLSSGNSYEQYF

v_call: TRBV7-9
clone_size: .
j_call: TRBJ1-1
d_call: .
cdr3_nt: TGTGCCAGCAGCCCCGGAGGGGGAGGGGGCACTGAAGCTTTCTTT
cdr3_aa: CASSPGGGGGTEAFF

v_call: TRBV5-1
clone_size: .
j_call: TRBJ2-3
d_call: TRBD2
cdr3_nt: TGCGCCAGCAGCTTGGCGCGGGGGGGAGACACAGATACGCAGTATTTT
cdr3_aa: CASSLARGGDTDTQYF

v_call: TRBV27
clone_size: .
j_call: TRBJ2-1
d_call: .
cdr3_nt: TGTGCCAGCGGGAGGGGGGACACTGGGGGTAATGAGCAGTTCTTC
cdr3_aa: CASGRGDTGGNEQFF

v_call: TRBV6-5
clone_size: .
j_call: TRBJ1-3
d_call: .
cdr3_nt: TGTGCCAGCAAAACAGGGTTCTCTGGAAACACCATATATTTT
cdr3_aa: CASKTGFSGNTIYF

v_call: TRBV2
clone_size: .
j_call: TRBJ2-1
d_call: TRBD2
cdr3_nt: TGTGCCAGCAGACGGACTAGCGGGGGAGACAATGAGCAGTTCTTC
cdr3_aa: CASRRTSGGDNEQFF

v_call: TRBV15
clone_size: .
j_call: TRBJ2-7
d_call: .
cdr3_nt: TGTGCCACCAGCAGAGATGTAAAGGGGGTCGAGCAGTACTTC
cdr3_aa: CATSRDVKGVEQYF

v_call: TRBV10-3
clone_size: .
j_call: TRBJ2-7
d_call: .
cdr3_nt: TGTGCCATGGGGGCCCTAATTGGCTACGAGCAGTACTTC
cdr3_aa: CAMGALIGYEQYF

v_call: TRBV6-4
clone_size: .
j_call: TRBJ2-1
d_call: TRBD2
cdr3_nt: TGTGCCAGCAGTCGCACTAGCGGGGGGAGCTCCTACAATGAGCAGTTCTTC
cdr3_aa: CASSRTSGGSSYNEQFF

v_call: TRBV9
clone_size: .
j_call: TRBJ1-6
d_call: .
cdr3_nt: TGTGCCAGCAGCCCCCAGACGGGGGTCAATTCACCCCTCCACTTT
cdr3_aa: CASSPQTGVNSPLHF

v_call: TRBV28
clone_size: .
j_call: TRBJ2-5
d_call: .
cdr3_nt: TGTGCCAGCCAGGGGGGCGCAGAGACCCAGTACTTC
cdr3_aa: CASQGGAETQYF

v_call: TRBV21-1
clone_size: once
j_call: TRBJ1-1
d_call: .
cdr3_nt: TGTGCCAGCAGCAATTTCGACAGGCTTGTGACTGGCACTGAAGCTTTCTTT
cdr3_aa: CASSNFDRLVTGTEAFF

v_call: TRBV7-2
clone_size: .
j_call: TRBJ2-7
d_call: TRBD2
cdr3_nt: TGTGCCAGCAGCATTAGCGGGAGCGCCTACGAGCAGTACTTC
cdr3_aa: CASSISGSAYEQYF

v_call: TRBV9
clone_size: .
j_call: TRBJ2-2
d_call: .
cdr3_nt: TGTGCCAGCAGCGTAGCTACTTCTAGCAGGGGCGGGGAGCTGTTTTTT
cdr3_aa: CASSVATSSRGGELFF

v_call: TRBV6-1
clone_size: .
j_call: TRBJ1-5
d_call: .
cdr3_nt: TGTGCCAGCAGTGAAGCTCCCAGGGCTAATCAGCCCCAGCATTTT
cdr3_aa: CASSEAPRANQPQHF

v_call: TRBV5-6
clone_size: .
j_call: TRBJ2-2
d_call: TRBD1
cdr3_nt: TGTGCCAGCAGCTTGCTGTACGGGCGGGACAGGTCCACCGGGGAGCTGTTTTTT
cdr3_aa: CASSLLYGRDRSTGELFF

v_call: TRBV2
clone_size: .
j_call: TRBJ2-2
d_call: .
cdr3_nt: TGTGCCAGCAGAGATAGGGACTCCCCCGGGGAGCTGTTTTTT
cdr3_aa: CASRDRDSPGELFF

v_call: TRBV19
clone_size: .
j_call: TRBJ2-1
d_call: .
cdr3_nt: TGTGCCAGTAGTATAAACAGGGTGGGGAATGAGCAGTTCTTC
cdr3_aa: CASSINRVGNEQFF

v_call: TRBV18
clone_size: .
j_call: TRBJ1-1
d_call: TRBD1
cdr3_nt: TGTGCCAGCTCGCTGGGACAGACCCAAACTAACACTGAAGCTTTCTTT
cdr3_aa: CASSLGQTQTNTEAFF

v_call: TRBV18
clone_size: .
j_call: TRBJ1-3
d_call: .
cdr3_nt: TGTGCCAGCTCACCACAGGGGCCCATCTCTGGAAACACCATATATTTT
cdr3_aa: CASSPQGPISGNTIYF

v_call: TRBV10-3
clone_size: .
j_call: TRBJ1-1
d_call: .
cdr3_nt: TGTGCCATCAGTGGCAAGGGGCAAGCTTTCTTT
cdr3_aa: CAISGKGQAFF